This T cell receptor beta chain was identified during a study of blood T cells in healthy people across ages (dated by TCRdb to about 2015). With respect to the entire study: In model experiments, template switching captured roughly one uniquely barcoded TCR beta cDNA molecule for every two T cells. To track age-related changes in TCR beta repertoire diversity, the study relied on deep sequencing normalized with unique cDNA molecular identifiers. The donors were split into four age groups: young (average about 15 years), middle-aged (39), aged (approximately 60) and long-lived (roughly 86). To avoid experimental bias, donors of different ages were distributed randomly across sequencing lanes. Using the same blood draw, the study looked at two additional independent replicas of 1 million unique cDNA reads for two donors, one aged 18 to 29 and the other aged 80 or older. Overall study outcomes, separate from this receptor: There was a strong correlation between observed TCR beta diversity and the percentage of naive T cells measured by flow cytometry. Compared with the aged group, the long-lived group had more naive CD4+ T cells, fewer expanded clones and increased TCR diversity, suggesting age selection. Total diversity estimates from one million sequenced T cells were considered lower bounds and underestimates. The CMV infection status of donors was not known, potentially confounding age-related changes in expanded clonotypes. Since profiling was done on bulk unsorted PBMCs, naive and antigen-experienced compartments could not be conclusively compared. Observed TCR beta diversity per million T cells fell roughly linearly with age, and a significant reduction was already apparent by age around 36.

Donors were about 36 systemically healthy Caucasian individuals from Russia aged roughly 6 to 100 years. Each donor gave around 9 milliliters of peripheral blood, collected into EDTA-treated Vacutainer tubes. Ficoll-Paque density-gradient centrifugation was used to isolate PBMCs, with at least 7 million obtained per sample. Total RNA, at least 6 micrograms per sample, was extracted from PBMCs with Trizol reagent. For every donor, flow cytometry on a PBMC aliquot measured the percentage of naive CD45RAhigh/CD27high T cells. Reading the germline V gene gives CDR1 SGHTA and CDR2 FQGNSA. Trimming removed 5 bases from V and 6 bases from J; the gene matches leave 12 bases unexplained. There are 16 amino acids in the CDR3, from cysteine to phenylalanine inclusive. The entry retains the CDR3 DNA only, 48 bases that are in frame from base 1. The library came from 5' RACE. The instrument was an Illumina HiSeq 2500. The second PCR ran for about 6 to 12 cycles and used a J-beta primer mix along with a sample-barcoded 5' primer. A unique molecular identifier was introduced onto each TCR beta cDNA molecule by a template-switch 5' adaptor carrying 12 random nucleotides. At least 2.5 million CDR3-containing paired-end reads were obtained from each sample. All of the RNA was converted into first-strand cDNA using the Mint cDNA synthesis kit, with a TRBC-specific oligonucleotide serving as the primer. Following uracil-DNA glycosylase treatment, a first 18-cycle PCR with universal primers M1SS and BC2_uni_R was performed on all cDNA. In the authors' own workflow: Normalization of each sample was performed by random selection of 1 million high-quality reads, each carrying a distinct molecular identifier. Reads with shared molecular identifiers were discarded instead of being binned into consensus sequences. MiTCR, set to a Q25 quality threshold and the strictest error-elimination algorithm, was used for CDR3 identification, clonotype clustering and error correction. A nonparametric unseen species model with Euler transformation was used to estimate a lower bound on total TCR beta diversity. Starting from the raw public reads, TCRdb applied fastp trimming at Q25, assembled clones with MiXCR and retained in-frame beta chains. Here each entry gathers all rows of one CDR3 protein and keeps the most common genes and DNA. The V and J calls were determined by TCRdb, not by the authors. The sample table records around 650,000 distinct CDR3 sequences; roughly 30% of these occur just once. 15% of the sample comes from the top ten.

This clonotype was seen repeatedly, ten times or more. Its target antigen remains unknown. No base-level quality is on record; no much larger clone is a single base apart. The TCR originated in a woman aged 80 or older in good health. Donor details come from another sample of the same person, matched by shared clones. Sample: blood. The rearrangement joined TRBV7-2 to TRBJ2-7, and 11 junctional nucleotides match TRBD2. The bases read TGTGCCAGCAGCCTCGGTAGCGGGGGGGCCGCAAGCGAGCAGTACTTC. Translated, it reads CASSLGSGGAASEQYF.